One sample yielded the 11 T cell receptor beta chains listed below, sequenced in a study of beta chain features in type 1 diabetes. The study's findings and limits: Among patients with Type 1 diabetes, TCRB CDR3s were moderately but significantly shorter in every one of the four CD4+ subsets.

The sequenced template was cDNA made from the entire isolated RNA. The repertoire was sequenced with immunoSEQ multiplex PCR; TCRdb's copy has only in-frame clones and lacks some. This sample has 400,000 or so clones, with over 10% found just once. These receptors' targets are unknown. Sample: naive CD4+ T cells from blood. The receptors come from a woman between 18 and 29 years old with type 1 diabetes.

This clone has a handful of counts. This sequence joins TRBV14 and TRBJ2-7; perhaps TRBD1 as D (5 bases). This CDR3 is built from 13 residues. V lost 5 bases, J lost 4 bases, and 12 bases lay in between. Germline-derived CDR1 and CDR2 are SGHDN and FVKESK. The CDR3 DNA sequence: TGTGCCAGCAGCGAACACGACAGATACGAGCAGTACTTC. Its protein product is CASSEHDRYEQYF. The full variable domain, its missing parts supplied by reference TRBV14 and TRBJ2-7, is EAGVTQFPSHSVIEKGQTVTLRCDPISGHDNLYWYRRVMGKEIKFLLHFVKESKQDESGMPNNRFLAERTGGTYSTLKVQPAELEDSGVYFCASSEHDRYEQYFGPGTRLTVT.

This chain joins TRBV12-5 and TRBJ2-2, with 12 bases matching TRBD2. The length of the CDR3 is 14 residues. In germline, CDR1 is LGHNT, CDR2 FRNRAP. V gave up 4 bases and J gave up 6 bases; unmatched junction bases: 0. The CDR3 loop reads CASGSSGGAGELFF. The CDR3 DNA follows: TGTGCTAGTGGTTCTAGCGGGGGGGCCGGGGAGCTGTTTTTT.

V gene TRBV11-2 combines with J gene TRBJ1-1; D unresolved. The length of the CDR3 is 11 residues. Germline V gene data show CDR1 as SGHAT and CDR2 as FQNNGV. V lost 5 bases, J lost 4 bases, and 5 bases lay in between. CDR3 coding DNA: TGTGCCAGCAGCCCCCGCACTGAAGCTTTCTTT. Amino acids: CASSPRTEAFF.

V gene TRBV9 combines with J gene TRBJ1-5; D is unclear. This CDR3 region has 16 residues. Germline-derived CDR1 and CDR2 are SGDLS and YYNGEE. With 0 bases removed from V and 4 bases from J, the gap between germline ends came to 14 bases. The DNA for the CDR3 is TGTGCCAGCAGCGTAGGGAACGCGGTCGGGAATCAGCCCCAGCATTTT. It translates to CASSVGNAVGNQPQHF.

This clone has more than one count but fewer than ten. The chain carries TRBV6-1 and TRBJ2-2; no definite D call. CDR1 and CDR2 (germline): MNHNS, SASEGT. Trimming left V 5 bases short and J 7 bases short, with 5 bases between. There are 11 residues in the CDR3. CDR3 DNA sequence: TGTGCCAGCAGTTACGGCGGGGAGCTGTTTTTT. Translation: CASSYGGELFF.

The chain is built from TRBV5-1 and TRBJ2-3, with D uncertain. There are 14 residues in the CDR3. The V end was cut by 0 bases, the J end by 6 bases, with 11 bases between. Looked up from germline, CDR1 is SGHRS and CDR2 is YFSETQ. CDR3 nucleotide sequence: TGCGCCAGCAGCTTGGATGAGCTCAGGGATACGCAGTATTTT. Amino acid sequence: CASSLDELRDTQYF. The full variable domain, completed using reference TRBV5-1 and TRBJ2-3, is KAGVTQTPRYLIKTRGQQVTLSCSPISGHRSVSWYQQTPGQGLQFLFEYFSETQRNKGNFPGRFSGRQFSNSRSEMNVSTLELGDSALYLCASSLDELRDTQYFGPGTRLTVL.

This clone has more than one count but fewer than ten. The chain is built from TRBV7-9 and TRBJ2-5, with 8 bases aligning to TRBD2. Germline CDR1 and CDR2: SEHNR and FQNEAQ (reference sequence). CDR3 length: 14 amino acids. Trimming removed 11 bases from V and 4 bases from J; junction bases left unmatched: 12. CDR3: CAARLGLARETQYF. DNA for the CDR3: TGTGCCGCGCGGCTCGGACTAGCCCGAGAGACCCAGTACTTC. Combining the CDR3 with reference TRBV7-9 and TRBJ2-5 gives the whole variable domain DTGVSQNPRHKITKRGQNVTFRCDPISEHNRLYWYRQTLGQGPEFLTYFQNEAQLEKSRLLSDRFSAERPKGSFSTLEIQRTEQGDSAMYLCAARLGLARETQYFGPGTRLLVL.

This clone has just a few counts. The chain uses TRBV7-2 and TRBJ1-5; D not certain. Germline assignment: CDR1 SGHTA and CDR2 FQGNSA. The V gene lost 0 bases and the J gene lost 5 bases, with 8 bases spanning the gap. The CDR3 runs to 14 residues. CDR3 region: CASSLAPSDQPQHF. The CDR3 DNA is TGTGCCAGCAGCTTAGCGCCCAGCGATCAGCCCCAGCATTTT. The complete variable domain, with remaining parts taken from reference TRBV7-2 and TRBJ1-5, reads GAGVSQSPSNKVTEKGKDVELRCDPISGHTALYWYRQSLGQGLEFLIYFQGNSAPDKSGLPSDRFSAERTGGSVSTLTIQRTQQEDSAVYLCASSLAPSDQPQHFGDGTRLSIL.

The table lists this clone with a few counts. The chain combines TRBV10-3 with TRBJ2-3; TRBD2 matches 11 bases. Germline V CDR1 and CDR2: ENHRY, SYGVKD. There are 18 residues in the CDR3. Trimming cost V 4 bases and J 0 bases; bases outside gene matches: 9. CDR3 residues: CAISAPLAGGISTDTQYF. CDR3 sequence (DNA): TGTGCCATCAGTGCCCCGCTAGCGGGGGGAATAAGCACAGATACGCAGTATTTT.

The rearrangement joins TRBV18 to TRBJ1-2, with D tentatively TRBD1 (5 bases). This CDR3 spans 14 amino acids. Germline CDR1 and CDR2: KGHSH and LQKENI. Trimming took 4 bases from V and 2 from J, leaving 11 bases between them. The CDR3 nucleotides read TGTGCCAGCTCACAATTACCAGGGAACTATGGCTACACCTTC. This codes for CASSQLPGNYGYTF.

The chain carries TRBV18 and TRBJ2-1; TRBD2 might be the D (6 bases). This CDR3 has 18 residues. Trimming pared 3 bases from V and 1 base from J, leaving 19 bases between. Germline CDR1 is KGHSH and CDR2 is LQKENI. Here the CDR3 DNA reads TGTGCCAGCTCACCTCCGCGGGGCCCCGGGACGTCCTACAATGAGCAGTTCTTC. Residues: CASSPPRGPGTSYNEQFF.